This section outlines one T cell receptor (beta chain) sequence together with its context. This sample was included in a study of blood T cell repertoires in COVID-19. Looking at the study overall: Donors in the United States, Italy and Spain gave samples during acute or convalescent COVID-19. In each case, the material was cDNA or gDNA derived from T cells, B-cell-depleted T cells, or PBMCs.

The CDR3 extends over 15 amino acids. Germline V lookup: CDR1 GTSNPN, CDR2 SVGIG (reference sequence). The V and J ends lost 0 bases and 7 bases respectively, with 16 bases between them. Original data processing: Reference gene primer amplification in the assay estimated nucleated cell counts. The assay was immunoSEQ multiplex PCR, and TCRdb's table has in-frame clones only and misses some. The DNA gave D and trimming, while V, J and clone size come from that table. The sample has 200,000 to 250,000 clones; 84% are singletons. This receptor was obtained from a woman in her thirties who had recovered from COVID-19. Sequences were obtained from peripheral blood. The rearrangement links TRBV30 to TRBJ1-5, with D unresolved. CDR3: CAWSVQSGRSQPQHF. The CDR3 nucleotides read TGTGCCTGGAGTGTACAGTCCGGGAGAAGCCAGCCCCAGCATTTT.